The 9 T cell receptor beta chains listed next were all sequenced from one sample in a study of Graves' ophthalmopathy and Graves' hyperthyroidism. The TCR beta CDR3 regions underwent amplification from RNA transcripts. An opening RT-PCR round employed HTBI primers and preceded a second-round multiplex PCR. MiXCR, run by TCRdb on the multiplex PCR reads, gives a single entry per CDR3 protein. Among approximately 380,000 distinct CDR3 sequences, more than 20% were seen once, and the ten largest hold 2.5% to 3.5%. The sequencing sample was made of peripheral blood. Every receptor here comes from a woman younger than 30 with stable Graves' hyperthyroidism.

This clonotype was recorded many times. CDR3 coding DNA: TGCAGTGCTAGAGTCCCCGGGGCCTATTTCGAGCAGTACTTC. Its protein is CSARVPGAYFEQYF. This chain connects TRBV20-1 to TRBJ2-7; perhaps D is TRBD1 or TRBD2 (5 bases each). This CDR3 spans 14 amino acids. Germline loops: CDR1 DFQATT, CDR2 SNEGSKA (reference sequence). V was shortened by 1 base and J by 6 bases, with 16 bases between the two germline ends.

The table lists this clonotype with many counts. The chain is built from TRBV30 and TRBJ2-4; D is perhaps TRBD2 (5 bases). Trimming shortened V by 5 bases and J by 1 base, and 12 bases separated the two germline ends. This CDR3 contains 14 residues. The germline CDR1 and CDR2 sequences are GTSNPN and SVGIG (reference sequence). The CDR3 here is CAWRPPGAKNIQYF. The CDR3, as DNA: TGTGCCTGGCGTCCCCCGGGGGCCAAAAACATTCAGTACTTC.

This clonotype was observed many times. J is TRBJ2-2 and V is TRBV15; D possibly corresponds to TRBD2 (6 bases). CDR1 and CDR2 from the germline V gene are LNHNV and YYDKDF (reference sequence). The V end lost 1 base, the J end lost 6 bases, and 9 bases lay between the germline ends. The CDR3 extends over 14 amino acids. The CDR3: CATSRVEGSGELFF. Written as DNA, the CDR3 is TGTGCCACCAGCAGAGTGGAGGGGTCCGGGGAGCTGTTTTTT.

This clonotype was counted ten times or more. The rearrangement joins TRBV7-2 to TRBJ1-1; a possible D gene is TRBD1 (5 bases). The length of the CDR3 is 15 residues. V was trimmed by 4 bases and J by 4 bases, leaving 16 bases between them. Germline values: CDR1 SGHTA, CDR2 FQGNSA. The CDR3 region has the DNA TGTGCCAGCAGCTCGGGACTCCCCGGGGGCACTGAAGCTTTCTTT. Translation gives CASSSGLPGGTEAFF.

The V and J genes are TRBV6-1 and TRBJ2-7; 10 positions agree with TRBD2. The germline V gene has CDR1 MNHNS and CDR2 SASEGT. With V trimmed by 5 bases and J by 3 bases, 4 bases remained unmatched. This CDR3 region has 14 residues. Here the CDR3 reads CASSKRTSGYEQYF. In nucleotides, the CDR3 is TGTGCCAGCAGTAAGAGGACTAGCGGCTACGAGCAGTACTTC.

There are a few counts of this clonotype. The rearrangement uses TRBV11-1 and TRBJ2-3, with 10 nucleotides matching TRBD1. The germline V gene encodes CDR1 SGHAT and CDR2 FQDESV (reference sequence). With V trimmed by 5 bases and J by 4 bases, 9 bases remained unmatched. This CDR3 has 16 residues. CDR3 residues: CASSPRLTGGADTQYF. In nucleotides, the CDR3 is TGTGCCAGCAGCCCCCGCTTGACAGGGGGCGCAGATACGCAGTATTTT.

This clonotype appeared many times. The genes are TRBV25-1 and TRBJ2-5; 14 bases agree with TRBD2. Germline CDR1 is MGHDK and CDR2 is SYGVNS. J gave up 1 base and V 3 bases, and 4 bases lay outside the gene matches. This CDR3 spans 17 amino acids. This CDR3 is CASSDPGLAGGQETQYF. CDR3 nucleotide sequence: TGTGCCAGCAGTGATCCCGGACTAGCGGGAGGCCAAGAGACCCAGTACTTC.

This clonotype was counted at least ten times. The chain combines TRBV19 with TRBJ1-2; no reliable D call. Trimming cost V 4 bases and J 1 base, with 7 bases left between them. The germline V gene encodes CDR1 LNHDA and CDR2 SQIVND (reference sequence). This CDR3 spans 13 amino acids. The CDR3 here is CASSTGSNYGYTF. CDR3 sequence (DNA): TGTGCCAGTAGTACCGGGAGTAACTATGGCTACACCTTC.

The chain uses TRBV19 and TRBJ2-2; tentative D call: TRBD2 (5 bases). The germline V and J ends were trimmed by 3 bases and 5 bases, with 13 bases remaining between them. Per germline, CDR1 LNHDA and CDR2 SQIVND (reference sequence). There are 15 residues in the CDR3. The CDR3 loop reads CASSIMASLTGELFF. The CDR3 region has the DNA TGTGCCAGTAGTATTATGGCTAGCCTGACCGGGGAGCTGTTTTTT.